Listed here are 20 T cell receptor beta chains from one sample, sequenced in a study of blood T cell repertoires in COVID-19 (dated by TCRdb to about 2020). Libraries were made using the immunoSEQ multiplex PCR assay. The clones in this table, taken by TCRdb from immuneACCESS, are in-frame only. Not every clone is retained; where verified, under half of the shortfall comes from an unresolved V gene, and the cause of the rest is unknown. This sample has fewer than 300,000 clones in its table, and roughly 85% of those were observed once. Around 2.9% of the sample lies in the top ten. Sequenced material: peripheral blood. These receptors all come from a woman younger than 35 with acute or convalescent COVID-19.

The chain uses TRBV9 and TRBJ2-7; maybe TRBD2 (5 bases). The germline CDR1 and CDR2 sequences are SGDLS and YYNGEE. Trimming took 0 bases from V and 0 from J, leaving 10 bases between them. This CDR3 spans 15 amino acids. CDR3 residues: CASSVGSAPSYEQYF. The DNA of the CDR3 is TGTGCCAGCAGCGTAGGTAGCGCACCCTCCTACGAGCAGTACTTC.

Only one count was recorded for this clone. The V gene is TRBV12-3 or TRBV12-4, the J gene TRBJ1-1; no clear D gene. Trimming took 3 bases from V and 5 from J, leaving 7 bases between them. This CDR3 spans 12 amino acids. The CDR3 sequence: CASSFRRTEAFF. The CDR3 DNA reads TGTGCCAGCAGTTTCCGGCGGACTGAAGCTTTCTTT.

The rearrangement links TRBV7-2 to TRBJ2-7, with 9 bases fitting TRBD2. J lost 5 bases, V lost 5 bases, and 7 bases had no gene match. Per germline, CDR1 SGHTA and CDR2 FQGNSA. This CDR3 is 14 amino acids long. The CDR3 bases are TGTGCCAGCAGCCGCGGGACTAGCCCACACGAGCAGTACTTC. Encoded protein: CASSRGTSPHEQYF.

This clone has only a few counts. CDR3 amino acids: CASSQELAESSYEQYF. Here the CDR3 DNA reads TGCGCCAGCAGCCAAGAGTTAGCGGAAAGCTCCTACGAGCAGTACTTC. The genes are TRBV4-1 and TRBJ2-7, with D tentatively TRBD2 (6 bases). Trimming took 0 bases from V and 0 from J, leaving 12 bases between them. Germline V gene data show CDR1 as MGHRA and CDR2 as YSYEKL. This CDR3 comprises 16 residues.

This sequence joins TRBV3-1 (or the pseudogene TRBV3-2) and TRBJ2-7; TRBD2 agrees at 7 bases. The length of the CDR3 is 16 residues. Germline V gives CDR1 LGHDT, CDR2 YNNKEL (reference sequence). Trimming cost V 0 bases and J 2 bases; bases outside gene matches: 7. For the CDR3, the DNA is TGTGCCAGCAGCCAAGACTTAGCGGGCCTTACCTACGAGCAGTACTTC. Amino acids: CASSQDLAGLTYEQYF.

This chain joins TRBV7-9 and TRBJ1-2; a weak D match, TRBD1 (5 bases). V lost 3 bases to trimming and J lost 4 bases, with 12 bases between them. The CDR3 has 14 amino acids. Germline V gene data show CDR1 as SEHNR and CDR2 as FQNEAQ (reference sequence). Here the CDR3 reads CASSFGAGSYGYTF. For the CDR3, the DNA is TGTGCCAGCAGCTTCGGGGCGGGAAGCTATGGCTACACCTTC.

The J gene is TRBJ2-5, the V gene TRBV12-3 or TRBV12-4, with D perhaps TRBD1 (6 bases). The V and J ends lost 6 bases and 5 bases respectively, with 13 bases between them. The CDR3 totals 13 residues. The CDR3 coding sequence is TGTGCCAGCAGAGACACAGGGATCGAGACCCAGTACTTC. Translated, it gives CASRDTGIETQYF.

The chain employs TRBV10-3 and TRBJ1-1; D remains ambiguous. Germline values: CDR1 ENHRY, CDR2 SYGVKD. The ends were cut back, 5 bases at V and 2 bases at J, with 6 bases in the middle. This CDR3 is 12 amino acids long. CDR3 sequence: CAISPGNTEAFF. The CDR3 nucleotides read TGTGCCATCAGTCCGGGAAACACTGAAGCTTTCTTT.

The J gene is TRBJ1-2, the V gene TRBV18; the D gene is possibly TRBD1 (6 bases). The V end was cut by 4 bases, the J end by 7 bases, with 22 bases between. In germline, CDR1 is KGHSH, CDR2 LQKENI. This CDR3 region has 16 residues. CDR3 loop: CASSQTQTGIDFGYTF. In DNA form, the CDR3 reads TGTGCCAGCTCACAAACCCAAACAGGGATAGACTTTGGCTACACCTTC.

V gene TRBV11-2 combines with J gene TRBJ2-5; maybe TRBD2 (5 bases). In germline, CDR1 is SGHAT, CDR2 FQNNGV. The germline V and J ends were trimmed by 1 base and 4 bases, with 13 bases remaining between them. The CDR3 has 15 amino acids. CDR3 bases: TGTGCCAGCAGCTTAGGGTCTAGCTCTAGAGAGACCCAGTACTTC. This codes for CASSLGSSSRETQYF.

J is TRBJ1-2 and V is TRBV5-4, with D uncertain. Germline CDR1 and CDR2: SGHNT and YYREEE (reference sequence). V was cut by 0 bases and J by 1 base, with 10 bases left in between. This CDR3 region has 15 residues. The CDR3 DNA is TGTGCCAGCAGCTTGGGTGCGGGGTTTAACTATGGCTACACCTTC. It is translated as CASSLGAGFNYGYTF.

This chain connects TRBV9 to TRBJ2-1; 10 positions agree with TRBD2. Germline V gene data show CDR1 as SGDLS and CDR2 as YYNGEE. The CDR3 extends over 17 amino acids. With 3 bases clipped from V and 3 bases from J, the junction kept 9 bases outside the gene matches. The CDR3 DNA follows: TGTGCCAGCAGCGCCGAGACTAGCGGGCTCCACTACAATGAGCAGTTCTTC. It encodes CASSAETSGLHYNEQFF.

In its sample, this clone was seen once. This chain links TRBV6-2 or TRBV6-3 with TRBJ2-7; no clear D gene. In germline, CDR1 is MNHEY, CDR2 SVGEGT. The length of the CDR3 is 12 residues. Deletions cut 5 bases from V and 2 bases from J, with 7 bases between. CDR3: CASSLNAYEQYF. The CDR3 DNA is TGTGCCAGCAGTCTAAACGCCTACGAGCAGTACTTC.

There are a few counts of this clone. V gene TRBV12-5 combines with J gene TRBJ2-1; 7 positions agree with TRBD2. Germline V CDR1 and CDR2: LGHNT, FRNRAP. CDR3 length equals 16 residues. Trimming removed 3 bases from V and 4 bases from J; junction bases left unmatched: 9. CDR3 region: CASGFVLAETYNEQFF. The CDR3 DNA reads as TGTGCTAGTGGTTTCGTCCTAGCGGAGACATACAATGAGCAGTTCTTC.

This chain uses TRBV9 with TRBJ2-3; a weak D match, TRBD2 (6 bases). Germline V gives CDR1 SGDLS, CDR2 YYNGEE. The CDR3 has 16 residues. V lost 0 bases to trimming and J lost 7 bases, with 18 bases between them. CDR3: CASSVGRDPVLYTQYF. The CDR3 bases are TGTGCCAGCAGCGTAGGGCGGGACCCCGTCCTTTATACGCAGTATTTT.

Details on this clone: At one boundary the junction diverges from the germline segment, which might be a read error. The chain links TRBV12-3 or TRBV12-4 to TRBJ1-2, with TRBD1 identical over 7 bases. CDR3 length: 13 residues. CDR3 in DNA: TGTGCCAGCAGAGGGACAGCTAACGATGGCTACACCTTC. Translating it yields CASRGTANDGYTF.

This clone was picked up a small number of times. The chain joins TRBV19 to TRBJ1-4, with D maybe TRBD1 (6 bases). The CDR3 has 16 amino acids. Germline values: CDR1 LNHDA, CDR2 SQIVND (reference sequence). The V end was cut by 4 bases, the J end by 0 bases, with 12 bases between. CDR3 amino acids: CASSTRHRATNEKLFF. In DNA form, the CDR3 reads TGTGCCAGTAGTACCCGCCACAGGGCAACTAATGAAAAACTGTTTTTT.

The CDR3 sequence is CASSSRPGLGEETQYF. The CDR3 DNA sequence: TGTGCCAGCAGCAGCCGCCCGGGACTAGGGGAAGAGACCCAGTACTTC. The chain combines TRBV7-2 with TRBJ2-5; TRBD2 matches 8 bases. Germline V gives CDR1 SGHTA, CDR2 FQGNSA. Trimming at V came to 5 bases and at J to 3 bases, leaving 11 bases not matched to a gene. The CDR3 runs to 16 residues.

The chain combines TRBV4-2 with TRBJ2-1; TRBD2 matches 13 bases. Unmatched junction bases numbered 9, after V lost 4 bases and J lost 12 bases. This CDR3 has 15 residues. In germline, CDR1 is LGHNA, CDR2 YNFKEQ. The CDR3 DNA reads TGTGCCAGCAGCCGCGGACTAGCGGGAGTTATTGGGCAGTTCTTC. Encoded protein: CASSRGLAGVIGQFF.

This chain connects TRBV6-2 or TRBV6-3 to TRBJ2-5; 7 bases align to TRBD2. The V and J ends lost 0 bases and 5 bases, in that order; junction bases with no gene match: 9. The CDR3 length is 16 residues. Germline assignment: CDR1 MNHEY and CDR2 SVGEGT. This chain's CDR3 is CASSYSAGVGDETQYF. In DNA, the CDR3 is TGTGCCAGCAGTTACTCGGCGGGAGTGGGGGACGAGACCCAGTACTTC.